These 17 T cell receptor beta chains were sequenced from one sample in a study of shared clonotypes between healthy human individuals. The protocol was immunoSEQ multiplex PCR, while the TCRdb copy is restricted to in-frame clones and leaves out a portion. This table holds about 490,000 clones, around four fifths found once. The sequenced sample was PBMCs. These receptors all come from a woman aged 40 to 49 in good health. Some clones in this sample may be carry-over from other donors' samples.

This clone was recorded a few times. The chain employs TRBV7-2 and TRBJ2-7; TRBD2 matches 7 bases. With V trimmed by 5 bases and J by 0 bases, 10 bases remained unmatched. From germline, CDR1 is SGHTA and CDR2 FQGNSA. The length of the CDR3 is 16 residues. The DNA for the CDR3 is TGTGCCAGCAGCCCGGGGGGTAGCGGCAGCTCCTACGAGCAGTACTTC. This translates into CASSPGGSGSSYEQYF.

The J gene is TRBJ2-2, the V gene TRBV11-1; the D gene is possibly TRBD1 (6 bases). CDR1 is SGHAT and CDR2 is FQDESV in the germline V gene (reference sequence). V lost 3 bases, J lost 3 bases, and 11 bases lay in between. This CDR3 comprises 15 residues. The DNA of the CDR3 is TGTGCCAGCAGCTTTGGGGGCCTATACACCGGGGAGCTGTTTTTT. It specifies CASSFGGLYTGELFF.

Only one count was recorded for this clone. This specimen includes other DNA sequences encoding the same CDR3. CDR3 region: CASSVQRNTEAFF. Here the CDR3 DNA reads TGTGCCAGCAGCGTACAGCGGAACACTGAAGCTTTCTTT. The chain uses TRBV9 and TRBJ1-1; D is ambiguous. Looked up from germline, CDR1 is SGDLS and CDR2 is YYNGEE. CDR3 length: 13 residues. Trimming pared 1 base from V and 1 base from J, leaving 5 bases between.

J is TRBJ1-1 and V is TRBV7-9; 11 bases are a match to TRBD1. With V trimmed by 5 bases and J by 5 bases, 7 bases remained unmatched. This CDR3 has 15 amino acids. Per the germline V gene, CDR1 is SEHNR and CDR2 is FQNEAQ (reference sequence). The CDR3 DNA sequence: TGTGCCAGCAGCAGTGGACAGGGGGCGCGGACTGAAGCTTTCTTT. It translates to CASSSGQGARTEAFF. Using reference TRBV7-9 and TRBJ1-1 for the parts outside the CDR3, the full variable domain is DTGVSQNPRHKITKRGQNVTFRCDPISEHNRLYWYRQTLGQGPEFLTYFQNEAQLEKSRLLSDRFSAERPKGSFSTLEIQRTEQGDSAMYLCASSSGQGARTEAFFGQGTRLTVV.

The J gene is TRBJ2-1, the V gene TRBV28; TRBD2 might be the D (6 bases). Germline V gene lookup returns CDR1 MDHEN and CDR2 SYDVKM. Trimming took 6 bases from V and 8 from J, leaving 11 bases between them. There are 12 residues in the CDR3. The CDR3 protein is CASRRLVDEQFF. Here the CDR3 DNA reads TGTGCCAGCAGACGACTAGTCGATGAGCAGTTCTTC.

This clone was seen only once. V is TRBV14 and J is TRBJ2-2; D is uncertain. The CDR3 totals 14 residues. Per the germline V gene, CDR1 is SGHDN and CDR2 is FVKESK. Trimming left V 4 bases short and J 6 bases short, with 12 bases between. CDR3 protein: CASSPLQFPGELFF. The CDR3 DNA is TGTGCCAGCAGCCCCCTCCAATTCCCCGGGGAGCTGTTTTTT.

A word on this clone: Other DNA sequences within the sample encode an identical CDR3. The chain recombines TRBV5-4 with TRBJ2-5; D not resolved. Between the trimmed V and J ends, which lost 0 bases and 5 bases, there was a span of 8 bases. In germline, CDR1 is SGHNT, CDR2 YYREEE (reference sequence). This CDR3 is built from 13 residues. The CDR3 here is CASSLAPPETQYF. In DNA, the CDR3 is TGTGCCAGCAGCTTGGCTCCTCCGGAGACCCAGTACTTC.

CDR3 amino acids: CASSLAANQETQYF. Written as DNA, the CDR3 is TGTGCCAGCAGCTTAGCGGCCAACCAAGAGACCCAGTACTTC. The V gene is TRBV7-2, the J gene TRBJ2-5; D ambiguous. The ends were cut back, 0 bases at V and 0 bases at J, with 5 bases in the middle. This CDR3 is built from 14 residues. Germline CDR1 is SGHTA and CDR2 is FQGNSA.

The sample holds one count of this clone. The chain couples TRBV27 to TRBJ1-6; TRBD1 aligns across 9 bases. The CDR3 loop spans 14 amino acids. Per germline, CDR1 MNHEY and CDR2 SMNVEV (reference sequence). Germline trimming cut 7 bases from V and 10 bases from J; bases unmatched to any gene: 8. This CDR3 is CASKPGQGYSPLHF. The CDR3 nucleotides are TGTGCCAGCAAACCGGGACAGGGTTACTCACCCCTCCACTTT.

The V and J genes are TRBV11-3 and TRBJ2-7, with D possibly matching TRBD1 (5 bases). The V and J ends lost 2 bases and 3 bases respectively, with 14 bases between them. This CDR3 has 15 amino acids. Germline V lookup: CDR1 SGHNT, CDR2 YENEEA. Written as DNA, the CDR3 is TGTGCCAGCAGCTTACAACCCTCAGACAGCTACGAGCAGTACTTC. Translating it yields CASSLQPSDSYEQYF.

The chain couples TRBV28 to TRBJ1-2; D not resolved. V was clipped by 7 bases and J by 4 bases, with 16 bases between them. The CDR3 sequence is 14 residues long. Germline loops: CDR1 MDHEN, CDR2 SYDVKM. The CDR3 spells CASNTAGDPYGYTF. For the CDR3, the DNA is TGTGCCAGCAATACTGCGGGAGACCCCTATGGCTACACCTTC.

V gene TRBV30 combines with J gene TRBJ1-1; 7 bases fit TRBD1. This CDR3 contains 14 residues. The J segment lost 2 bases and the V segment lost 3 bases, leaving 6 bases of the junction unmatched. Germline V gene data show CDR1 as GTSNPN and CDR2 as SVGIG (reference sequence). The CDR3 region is CAWSQGQPNTEAFF. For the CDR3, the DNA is TGTGCCTGGAGCCAGGGACAGCCAAACACTGAAGCTTTCTTT. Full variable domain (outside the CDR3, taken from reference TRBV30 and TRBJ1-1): SQTIHQWPATLVQPVGSPLSLECTVEGTSNPNLYWYRQAAGRGLQLLFYSVGIGQISSEVPQNLSASRPQDRQFILSSKKLLLSDSGFYLCAWSQGQPNTEAFFGQGTRLTVV.

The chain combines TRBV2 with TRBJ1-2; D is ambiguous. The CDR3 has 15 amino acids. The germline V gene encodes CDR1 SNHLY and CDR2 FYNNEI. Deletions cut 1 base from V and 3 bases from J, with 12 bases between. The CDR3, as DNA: TGTGCCAGCAGTGAAGGGGTACGCGGGGACTATGGCTACACCTTC. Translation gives CASSEGVRGDYGYTF.

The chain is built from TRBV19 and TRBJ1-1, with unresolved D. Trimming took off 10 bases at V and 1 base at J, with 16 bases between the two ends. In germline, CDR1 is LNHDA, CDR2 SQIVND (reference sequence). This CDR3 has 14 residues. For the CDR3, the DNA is TGTGCCACCTCCGGGAGCACGAGGAACACTGAAGCTTTCTTT. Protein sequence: CATSGSTRNTEAFF.

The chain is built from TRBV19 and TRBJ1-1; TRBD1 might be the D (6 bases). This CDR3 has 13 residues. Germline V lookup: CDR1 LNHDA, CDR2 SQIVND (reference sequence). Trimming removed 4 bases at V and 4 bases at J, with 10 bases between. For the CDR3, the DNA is TGTGCCAGTAGTAAGGGGGTTAGCACTGAAGCTTTCTTT. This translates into CASSKGVSTEAFF. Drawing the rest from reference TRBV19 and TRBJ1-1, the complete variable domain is DGGITQSPKYLFRKEGQNVTLSCEQNLNHDAMYWYRQDPGQGLRLIYYSQIVNDFQKGDIAEGYSVSREKKESFPLTVTSAQKNPTAFYLCASSKGVSTEAFFGQGTRLTVV.

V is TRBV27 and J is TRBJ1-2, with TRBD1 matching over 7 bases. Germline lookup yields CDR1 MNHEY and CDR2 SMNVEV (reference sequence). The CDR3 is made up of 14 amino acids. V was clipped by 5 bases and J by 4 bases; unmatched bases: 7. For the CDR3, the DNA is TGTGCCAGCAGTCCCGGACAGGTTCCCTATGGCTACACCTTC. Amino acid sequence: CASSPGQVPYGYTF.

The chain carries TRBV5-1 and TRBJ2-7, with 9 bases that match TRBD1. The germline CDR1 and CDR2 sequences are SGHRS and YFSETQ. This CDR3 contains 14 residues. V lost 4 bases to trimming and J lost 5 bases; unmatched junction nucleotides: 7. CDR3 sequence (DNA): TGCGCCAGCAGCACGGGACAGGGTATCGACGAGCAGTACTTC. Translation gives CASSTGQGIDEQYF.